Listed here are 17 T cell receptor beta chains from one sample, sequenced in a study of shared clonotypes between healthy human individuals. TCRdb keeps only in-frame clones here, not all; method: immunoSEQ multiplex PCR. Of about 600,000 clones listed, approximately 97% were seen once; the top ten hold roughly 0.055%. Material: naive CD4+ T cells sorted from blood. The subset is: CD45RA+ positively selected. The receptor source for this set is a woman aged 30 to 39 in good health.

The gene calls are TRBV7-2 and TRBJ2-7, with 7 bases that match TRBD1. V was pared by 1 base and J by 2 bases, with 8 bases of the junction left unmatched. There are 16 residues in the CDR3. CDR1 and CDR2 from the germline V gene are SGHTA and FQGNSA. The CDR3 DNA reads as TGTGCCAGCAGCTTAGATGGCCAGGGGGTCCCCTACGAGCAGTACTTC. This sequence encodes CASSLDGQGVPYEQYF. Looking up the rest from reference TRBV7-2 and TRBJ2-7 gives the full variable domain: GAGVSQSPSNKVTEKGKDVELRCDPISGHTALYWYRQSLGQGLEFLIYFQGNSAPDKSGLPSDRFSAERTGGSVSTLTIQRTQQEDSAVYLCASSLDGQGVPYEQYFGPGTRLTVT.

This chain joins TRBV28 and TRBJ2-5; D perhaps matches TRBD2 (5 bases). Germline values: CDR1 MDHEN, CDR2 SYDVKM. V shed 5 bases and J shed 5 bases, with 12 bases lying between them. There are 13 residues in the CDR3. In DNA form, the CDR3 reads TGTGCCAGCAGTCAAAGCGGTTTCGAGACCCAGTACTTC. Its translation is CASSQSGFETQYF. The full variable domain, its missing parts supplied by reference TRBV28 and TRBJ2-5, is DVKVTQSSRYLVKRTGEKVFLECVQDMDHENMFWYRQDPGLGLRLIYFSYDVKMKEKGDIPEGYSVSREKKERFSLILESASTNQTSMYLCASSQSGFETQYFGPGTRLLVL.

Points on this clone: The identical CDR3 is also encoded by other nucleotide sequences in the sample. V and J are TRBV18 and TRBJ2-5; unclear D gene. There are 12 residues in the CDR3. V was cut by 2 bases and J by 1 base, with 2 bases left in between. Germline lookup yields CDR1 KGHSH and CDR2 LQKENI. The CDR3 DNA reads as TGTGCCAGCTCACCAACCCAAGAGACCCAGTACTTC. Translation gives CASSPTQETQYF.

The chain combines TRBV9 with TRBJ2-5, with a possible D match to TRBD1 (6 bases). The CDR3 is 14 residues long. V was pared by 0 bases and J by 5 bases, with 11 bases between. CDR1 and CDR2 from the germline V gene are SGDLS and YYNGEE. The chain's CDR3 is CASSVEGGTETQYF. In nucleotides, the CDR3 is TGTGCCAGCAGCGTAGAAGGGGGAACCGAGACCCAGTACTTC.

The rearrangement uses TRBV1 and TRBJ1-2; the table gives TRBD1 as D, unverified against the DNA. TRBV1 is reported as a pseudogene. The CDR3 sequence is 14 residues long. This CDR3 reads CTSGQGAKVYGYTF. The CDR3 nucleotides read TGCACCAGCGGACAGGGGGCGAAGGTGTACGGCTACACCTTC.

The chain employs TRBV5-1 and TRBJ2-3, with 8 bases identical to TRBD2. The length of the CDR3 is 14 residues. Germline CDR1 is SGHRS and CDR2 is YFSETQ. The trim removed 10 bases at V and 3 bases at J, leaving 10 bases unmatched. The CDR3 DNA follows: TGCGCCGCCAGGACTAGCCCTGTAACAGATACGCAGTATTTT. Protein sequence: CAARTSPVTDTQYF.

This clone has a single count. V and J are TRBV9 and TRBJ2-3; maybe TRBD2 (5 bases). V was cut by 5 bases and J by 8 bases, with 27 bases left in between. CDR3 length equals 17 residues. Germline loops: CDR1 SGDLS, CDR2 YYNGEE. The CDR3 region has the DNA TGTGCCAGCAGTGGAGGTGATATTGCTTTATTGTCGGCTACGCAGTATTTT. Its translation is CASSGGDIALLSATQYF.

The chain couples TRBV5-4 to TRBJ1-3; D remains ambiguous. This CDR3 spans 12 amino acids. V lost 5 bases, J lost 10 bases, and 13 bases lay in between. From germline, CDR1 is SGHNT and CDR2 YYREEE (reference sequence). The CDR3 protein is CASSQDEGTIYF. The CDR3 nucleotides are TGTGCCAGCAGTCAGGATGAAGGGACCATATATTTT.

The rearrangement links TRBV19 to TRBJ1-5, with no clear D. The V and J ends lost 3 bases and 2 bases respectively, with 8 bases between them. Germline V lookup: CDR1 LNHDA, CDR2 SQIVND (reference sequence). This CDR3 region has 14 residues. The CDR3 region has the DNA TGTGCCAGTAGTATCTCCCGCGGCAATCAGCCCCAGCATTTT. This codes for CASSISRGNQPQHF.

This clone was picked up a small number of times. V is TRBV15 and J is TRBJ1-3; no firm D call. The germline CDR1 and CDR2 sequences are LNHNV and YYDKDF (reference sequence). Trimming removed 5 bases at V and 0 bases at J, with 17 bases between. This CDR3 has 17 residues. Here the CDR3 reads CATSPRRVSSSGNTIYF. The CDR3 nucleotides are TGTGCCACCAGCCCCCGTAGGGTTTCGAGCTCTGGAAACACCATATATTTT.

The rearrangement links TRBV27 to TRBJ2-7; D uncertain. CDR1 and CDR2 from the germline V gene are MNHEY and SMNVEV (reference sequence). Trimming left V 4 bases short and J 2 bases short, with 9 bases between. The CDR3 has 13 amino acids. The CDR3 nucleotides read TGTGCCAGCAGTTCGACCCTAACCTACGAGCAGTACTTC. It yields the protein CASSSTLTYEQYF.

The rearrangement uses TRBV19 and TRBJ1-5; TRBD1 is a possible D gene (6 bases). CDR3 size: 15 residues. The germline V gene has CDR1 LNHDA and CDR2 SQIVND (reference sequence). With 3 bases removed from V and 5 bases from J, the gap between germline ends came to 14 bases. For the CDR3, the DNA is TGTGCCAGTAGTATTTCCAGGGGATGGCATCAGCCCCAGCATTTT. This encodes CASSISRGWHQPQHF.

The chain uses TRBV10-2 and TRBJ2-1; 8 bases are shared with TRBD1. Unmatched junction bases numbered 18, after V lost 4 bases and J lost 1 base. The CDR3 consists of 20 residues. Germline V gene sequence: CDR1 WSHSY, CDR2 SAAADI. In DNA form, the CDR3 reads TGCGCCAGCAGTGGAAGTCATTCACAGGGGGAAACAGGGTCCTACAATGAGCAGTTCTTC. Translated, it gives CASSGSHSQGETGSYNEQFF.

The CDR3 bases are TGTGCCAGCAGATTAGCGGGGACTAGCTCCTACGAGCAGTACTTC. It codes for CASRLAGTSSYEQYF. This chain connects TRBV28 to TRBJ2-7, with TRBD2 matching 8 bases. Germline-derived CDR1 and CDR2 are MDHEN and SYDVKM. CDR3 size: 15 residues. V was clipped by 6 bases and J by 0 bases; unmatched bases: 7.

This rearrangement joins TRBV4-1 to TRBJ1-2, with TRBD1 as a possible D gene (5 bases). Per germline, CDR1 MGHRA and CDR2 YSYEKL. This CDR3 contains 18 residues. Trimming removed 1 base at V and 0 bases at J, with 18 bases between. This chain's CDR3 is CASSQGAQGKSTNYGYTF. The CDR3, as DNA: TGCGCCAGCAGCCAAGGGGCTCAGGGAAAGTCCACTAACTATGGCTACACCTTC.

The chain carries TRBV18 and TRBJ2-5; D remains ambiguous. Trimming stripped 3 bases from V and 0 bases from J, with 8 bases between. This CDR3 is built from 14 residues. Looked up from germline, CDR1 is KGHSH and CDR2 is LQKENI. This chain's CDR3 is CASSPRNDQETQYF. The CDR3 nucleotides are TGTGCCAGCTCACCTAGGAACGACCAAGAGACCCAGTACTTC.

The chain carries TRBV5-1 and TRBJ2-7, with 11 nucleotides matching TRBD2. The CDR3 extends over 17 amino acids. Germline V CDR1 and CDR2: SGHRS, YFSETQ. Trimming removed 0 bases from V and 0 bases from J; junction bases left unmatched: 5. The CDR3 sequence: CASSLEVAGGSSYEQYF. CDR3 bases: TGCGCCAGCAGCTTGGAGGTAGCGGGAGGGAGCTCCTACGAGCAGTACTTC.